This TCR beta chain came from a study of T cell responses to AZD1222 COVID-19 vaccine (dated by TCRdb to the early 2020s). Turning to the overall study: A total of 230 to 250 trial participants underwent TCR sequencing, of whom under 220 had received two doses of AZD1222 and around 25 had received two doses of the MenACWY control vaccine. Enrollment into the trials was organized by age into subgroups of 18-55, 56-69 and 70-plus years, and those subgroups contained roughly 160, 29 and 62 TCR-sequenced participants, respectively. The paper as a whole reports these results and caveats: In the small 56-69-year group, the increase in depth fell short of significance, most likely because of low power. CD4 TCRs associated with the vaccine covered the entire spike protein, and the dominant responses were in regions 160-218 and 743-854. Only five to seven AZD1222 recipients were SARS-CoV-2 seropositive at baseline, limiting conclusions about previously exposed vaccinees. After two AZD1222 doses, both the breadth and the depth of spike-specific TCRs were significantly higher than at day 0 and than in MenACWY recipients. Epitopes outside the regions mutated in the B.1.351 and B.1.1.7 variants were reportedly recognized by nearly half of the unique spike-specific TCRs. Participants were mostly white British and included more females than males, and it was suggested by the authors that clonal diversity may have been underestimated. Because no samples from the day 14 peak response were available, repertoires could be characterized only after the peak T cell response.

Taken with the paper, the label for time point translates to: about 28 days (+/-7) after the second vaccine dose. What this sample's treatment or condition label stands for: meningococcal conjugate vaccine given as trial control. Samples from vaccinated people were obtained from the UK trials COV001 and COV002, which included a single-blind randomized controlled phase 2/3 trial of AZD1222 (ChAdOx1 nCoV-19) in healthy adults. Trial participant PBMC samples were collected at day 0 and day 28 after the second dose for TCRbeta chain sequencing. The CDR3 regions of human TCRbeta chains were subjected to immunosequencing. From the authors' description of their analysis: TCRs in the repertoires were compared against a reference library of SARS-CoV-2-specific TCRs that had been generated with the MIRA antigen-specificity platform. Breadth meant the fraction of unique TCRs that were SARS-CoV-2-associated, whereas depth meant the fraction of total T cells that were SARS-CoV-2-associated. Using the MIRA data, each spike-specific TCR was mapped to the spike region that the TCR reacts to and placed in a CD4 or CD8 class. Log10-transformed breadth and depth values were compared by one-way ANOVA with Sidak's multiple comparisons tests. In TCRdb, the immuneACCESS table is reduced to in-frame sequences with V and J assigned. These tables do not hold every clone; where another copy was compared, an unresolved V gene accounts for under half, and the others remain unexplained. V and J calls and clone size are as listed in that table; D and trimming were resolved from the DNA. For this sample there are 98,000 or so clones; about 89% appear just once. 3% to 3.5% of the sample rests with the top ten.

Note on this clone: The antigen it recognizes is unknown. No base-level quality is on record; no much larger clone is a single base apart.

The CDR3 sequence holds 16 residues, the cysteine and phenylalanine included. CDR3 DNA is the only sequence kept; it has 48 bases, read in frame from the first base. The trim is 3 bases for V and 5 bases for J, with a gap of 19 bases between the germline ends. Based on the germline V gene, the CDR1 and CDR2 sequences are KGHSH and LQKENI. The starting material was peripheral blood, obtained 28 days after the second dose of the MenACWY control vaccine. The chain joins TRBV18 to TRBJ2-5; the D gene is not confidently resolved. The sequence was collected from an adult who received the MenACWY meningococcal vaccine as a control. The sequenced DNA: TGTGCCAGCTCACCTAGTCTAGACCCCTTTGGGGAGACCCAGTACTTC. It specifies CASSPSLDPFGETQYF. With the rest looked up from the reference TRBV18 and TRBJ2-5 genes rather than sequenced, the full variable domain is NAGVMQNPRHLVRRRGQEARLRCSPMKGHSHVYWYRQLPEEGLKFMVYLQKENIIDESGMPKERFSAEFPKEGPSILRIQQVVRGDSAAYFCASSPSLDPFGETQYFGPGTRLLVL.